These 22 T cell receptor beta chains originate from one sample sequenced in a study of identical twins (dated by TCRdb to about 2016). Library prep was done by 5' RACE. TCRdb shows the sequencer as Illumina HiSeq 2000. In-frame beta chains were kept once TCRdb had trimmed the public reads at Q25 with fastp and called clones with MiXCR. Every CDR3 protein is listed once, alongside the most common genes and DNA of its rows. This sample has 1.5 million to 2 million distinct CDR3 sequences in its table, and less than 35% of those were observed once. Of the sample, roughly 0.3% is held by the ten largest clones. Source material: cord blood. The source of these receptors is a newborn girl in good health.

This clonotype turned up a few times. This chain links TRBV30 with TRBJ1-2; D remains unclear. The CDR3 has 11 residues. Germline V CDR1 and CDR2: GTSNPN, SVGIG (reference sequence). V gave up 3 bases and J gave up 8 bases, with 10 bases separating them. The CDR3 DNA sequence: TGTGCCTGGAGAACGGCAGTCGGCTACACCTTC. Protein product: CAWRTAVGYTF.

J is TRBJ2-3 and V is TRBV24-1; TRBD1 might be the D (6 bases). CDR3 length equals 16 residues. Deletions cut 4 bases from V and 0 bases from J, with 13 bases between. Germline CDR1 reads KGHDR; CDR2 reads SFDVKD. The CDR3 DNA follows: TGTGCCACCAGTGACTCGCGACAGGCTAGCACAGATACGCAGTATTTT. It is translated as CATSDSRQASTDTQYF.

For this clonotype: Being one base from a much bigger clone, this may be a read error. V gene TRBV18 combines with J gene TRBJ2-1, with 7 positions matching TRBD1. Germline trimming cut 1 base from V and 10 bases from J; bases unmatched to any gene: 10. From germline, CDR1 is KGHSH and CDR2 LQKENI. This CDR3 has 15 amino acids. CDR3 amino acids: CASSPLWTGSYEQFF. The CDR3 DNA reads as TGTGCCAGCTCACCACTGTGGACAGGCTCCTACGAGCAGTTCTTC.

The chain links TRBV20-1 to TRBJ2-1, with D unclear. This CDR3 contains 14 residues. V lost 4 bases to trimming and J lost 4 bases, with 14 bases between them. CDR1 DFQATT and CDR2 SNEGSKA come from the germline V gene (reference sequence). In DNA form, the CDR3 reads TGCAGTGCTATTCCTCTCCCCTTGTACAATGAGCAGTTCTTC. Residues: CSAIPLPLYNEQFF.

This clonotype has a handful of counts. The chain couples TRBV2 to TRBJ1-4; D is ambiguous. This CDR3 has 13 amino acids. V lost 2 bases to trimming and J lost 8 bases, with 9 bases between them. CDR1 and CDR2 (germline): SNHLY, FYNNEI. The CDR3 DNA reads as TGTGCCAGCAGTGAAAGGGAGAACGAAAAACTGTTTTTT. Encoded protein: CASSERENEKLFF. Combining the CDR3 with reference TRBV2 and TRBJ1-4 gives the whole variable domain EPEVTQTPSHQVTQMGQEVILRCVPISNHLYFYWYRQILGQKVEFLVSFYNNEISEKSEIFDDQFSVERPDGSNFTLKIRSTKLEDSAMYFCASSERENEKLFFGSGTQLSVL.

This clonotype has at least ten counts. This chain joins TRBV7-2 and TRBJ2-3, with TRBD1 matching 7 bases. The CDR3 spans 13 residues. With 4 bases clipped from V and 8 bases from J, the junction kept 6 bases outside the gene matches. Germline CDR1 SGHTA, CDR2 FQGNSA. The CDR3 coding sequence is TGTGCCAGCAGCTACCTAAGGGGGCGTACGCAGTATTTT. It is translated as CASSYLRGRTQYF.

This clonotype was detected only a few times. The CDR3 DNA reads as TGTGCCAGCAGCCAAGTCGAGGGCGGGTCTAGCACAGATACGCAGTATTTT. This gives the protein CASSQVEGGSSTDTQYF. The V gene is TRBV4-2, the J gene TRBJ2-3, with D possibly being TRBD2 (5 bases). CDR3 length: 17 residues. V was cut by 1 base and J by 0 bases, with 14 bases left in between. CDR1 and CDR2 (germline): LGHNA, YNFKEQ.

This clonotype appeared many times. This sequence joins TRBV12-3 or TRBV12-4 and TRBJ2-1; tentatively, D is TRBD2 (6 bases). V was clipped by 8 bases and J by 9 bases, with 17 bases between them. The CDR3 is 13 residues long. CDR3 sequence (DNA): TGTGCCAGCGGGCTGGGGGGAGGAGGTGAGCAGTTCTTC. It is translated as CASGLGGGGEQFF.

This clonotype was seen a few times. This chain links TRBV20-1 with TRBJ2-3; tentatively, D is TRBD1 (5 bases). This CDR3 has 16 residues. V lost 0 bases and J 0 bases, leaving 13 bases between the germline ends. Germline CDR1 is DFQATT and CDR2 is SNEGSKA (reference sequence). The CDR3 here is CSARDFRVGSTDTQYF. The CDR3 DNA sequence: TGCAGTGCTAGAGATTTCAGGGTAGGGAGCACAGATACGCAGTATTTT.

This chain uses TRBV10-3 with TRBJ2-5, with D unresolved. V lost 3 bases to trimming and J lost 3 bases, with 14 bases between them. The CDR3 is made up of 15 amino acids. Germline CDR1 ENHRY, CDR2 SYGVKD. The CDR3 nucleotides read TGTGCCATCAGTGAAGGGTCAGCAGTTAAAGAGACCCAGTACTTC. This encodes CAISEGSAVKETQYF.

This clonotype was seen more than once but under ten times. V usage is TRBV18 and J usage is TRBJ2-3; tentatively, D is TRBD1 (5 bases). Germline V lookup: CDR1 KGHSH, CDR2 LQKENI. The ends were cut back, 2 bases at V and 2 bases at J, with 17 bases in the middle. The CDR3 consists of 17 residues. CDR3 coding DNA: TGTGCCAGCTCACCATTCGGCGGAAGGGGCTCCACAGATACGCAGTATTTT. Protein product: CASSPFGGRGSTDTQYF.

The chain's CDR3 is CASQRGYQNTEAFF. The CDR3 nucleotides read TGTGCCAGCCAGAGGGGGTACCAGAACACTGAAGCTTTCTTT. The chain is built from TRBV27 and TRBJ1-1; D may be TRBD1 (6 bases). Germline CDR1 MNHEY, CDR2 SMNVEV (reference sequence). CDR3 length equals 14 residues. Deletions cut 8 bases from V and 1 base from J, with 14 bases between.

The chain links TRBV18 to TRBJ2-3, with 10 bases fitting TRBD2. Germline CDR1 and CDR2: KGHSH and LQKENI. After removal of 3 bases from V and 5 bases from J, the junction contained 5 bases not matched to a gene. The CDR3 loop spans 15 amino acids. CDR3 DNA: TGTGCCAGCTCACCCCTAGCGGGAGTGGAAGATACGCAGTATTTT. It codes for CASSPLAGVEDTQYF.

In regard to this clonotype: An end of the junction differs from the germline gene, which may be a read error. The gene calls are TRBV12-3 or TRBV12-4 and TRBJ2-3, with no clear D. This CDR3 region has 12 residues. The CDR3 bases are TGTGTCAGCAGTTTTGTAGCAGATACGCAGTATTTT. Translating gives CVSSFVADTQYF.

The genes are TRBV12-3 or TRBV12-4 and TRBJ1-1, with TRBD1 matching 10 bases. The CDR3 covers 19 residues. Trimming took 5 bases from V and 1 from J; bases not matched to a gene: 16. CDR3 bases: TGTGCCAGCAGTGACGGACGCGGGACAGGGGCTCGACGGAACACTGAAGCTTTCTTT. This translates into CASSDGRGTGARRNTEAFF.

This rearrangement joins TRBV11-2 to TRBJ2-5; 10 bases line up with TRBD2. This CDR3 region has 15 residues. In germline, CDR1 is SGHAT, CDR2 FQNNGV. With V trimmed by 4 bases and J by 5 bases, 7 bases remained unmatched. CDR3 protein: CASSSQRGGLETQYF. Here the CDR3 DNA reads TGTGCCAGCAGCTCCCAGCGGGGGGGGCTGGAGACCCAGTACTTC.

CDR3 DNA: TGCAGTGCTAGAGATCCCGGGGGCCTCCCCCGCTACGAGCAGTACTTC. This codes for CSARDPGGLPRYEQYF. The chain joins TRBV20-1 to TRBJ2-7; D might be TRBD1 or TRBD2, each matching 6 bases. V shed 0 bases and J shed 3 bases, with 18 bases lying between them. This CDR3 is 16 amino acids long. Germline V gene sequence: CDR1 DFQATT, CDR2 SNEGSKA (reference sequence).

This rearrangement joins TRBV20-1 to TRBJ2-1; TRBD2 matches 14 bases. Trimming removed 7 bases from V and 5 bases from J; junction bases left unmatched: 7. The V gene's germline CDR1 is DFQATT and CDR2 SNEGSKA (reference sequence). The CDR3 is 15 residues long. This chain's CDR3 is CSVRLAGGLDNEQFF. CDR3 sequence (DNA): TGCAGTGTTCGACTAGCGGGAGGGCTCGACAATGAGCAGTTCTTC.

The CDR3 is CASSLEDRGTSYEQYF. The DNA of the CDR3 is TGTGCCAGCAGCTTGGAGGACAGGGGGACCTCCTACGAGCAGTACTTC. J is TRBJ2-7 and V is TRBV5-5; 10 positions agree with TRBD1. CDR3 size: 16 residues. Germline CDR1 is SGHKS and CDR2 is YYEKEE (reference sequence). With V trimmed by 0 bases and J by 0 bases, 3 bases remained unmatched.

This chain uses TRBV5-1 with TRBJ2-3, with 9 bases fitting TRBD2. Germline V CDR1 and CDR2: SGHRS, YFSETQ. The V and J ends lost 4 bases and 5 bases, in that order; junction bases with no gene match: 8. The CDR3 sequence is 15 residues long. Here the CDR3 reads CASSKNSGSIDTQYF. Here the CDR3 DNA reads TGCGCCAGCAGCAAAAATAGCGGGAGTATAGATACGCAGTATTTT.

The chain joins TRBV10-3 to TRBJ1-6, with a tentative D call TRBD1 (6 bases). V was cut by 8 bases and J by 1 base, with 12 bases left in between. The CDR3 sequence is 15 residues long. Germline lookup yields CDR1 ENHRY and CDR2 SYGVKD. The CDR3 spells CAIGGQGSYNSPLHF. CDR3 nucleotide sequence: TGTGCCATCGGGGGGCAGGGATCCTATAATTCACCCCTCCACTTT.

The sample holds one count of this clonotype. The CDR3 nucleotides read TGTGCCAGCAGTTTAGATCTCAGGGGTGCTTTCTTT. Amino acids: CASSLDLRGAFF. J is TRBJ1-1 and V is TRBV27; maybe TRBD1 (6 bases). CDR3 length equals 12 residues. Deletions cut 2 bases from V and 11 bases from J, with 12 bases between. Looked up from germline, CDR1 is MNHEY and CDR2 is SMNVEV (reference sequence).